This T cell receptor beta chain emerged from a study of blood T cell repertoires in COVID-19. Across the whole study: Italy, Spain and the United States were the sources of the convalescent and acute COVID-19 samples.

The CDR3 totals 13 residues. Losses at the gene ends were 4 bases for V and 6 bases for J; bases not matched to a gene: 4. Looked up from germline, CDR1 is KGHSH and CDR2 is LQKENI. Clones were read by immunoSEQ multiplex PCR, and TCRdb kept only the in-frame ones, dropping some. The table lists over 100,000 clones, 83% of them singletons. In this sample, this clone turned up once. The TCR sequence derives from a woman aged 60-75 years with acute or convalescent COVID-19. The V gene is TRBV18, the J gene TRBJ2-7; 9 nucleotides line up with TRBD1. Sequenced: peripheral blood. CDR3 bases: TGTGCCAGCTCACGGGAGACAGGGGGCGAGCAGTACTTC. Its translation: CASSRETGGEQYF. Together with reference TRBV18 and TRBJ2-7, the CDR3 gives the full variable domain: NAGVMQNPRHLVRRRGQEARLRCSPMKGHSHVYWYRQLPEEGLKFMVYLQKENIIDESGMPKERFSAEFPKEGPSILRIQQVVRGDSAAYFCASSRETGGEQYFGPGTRLTVT.